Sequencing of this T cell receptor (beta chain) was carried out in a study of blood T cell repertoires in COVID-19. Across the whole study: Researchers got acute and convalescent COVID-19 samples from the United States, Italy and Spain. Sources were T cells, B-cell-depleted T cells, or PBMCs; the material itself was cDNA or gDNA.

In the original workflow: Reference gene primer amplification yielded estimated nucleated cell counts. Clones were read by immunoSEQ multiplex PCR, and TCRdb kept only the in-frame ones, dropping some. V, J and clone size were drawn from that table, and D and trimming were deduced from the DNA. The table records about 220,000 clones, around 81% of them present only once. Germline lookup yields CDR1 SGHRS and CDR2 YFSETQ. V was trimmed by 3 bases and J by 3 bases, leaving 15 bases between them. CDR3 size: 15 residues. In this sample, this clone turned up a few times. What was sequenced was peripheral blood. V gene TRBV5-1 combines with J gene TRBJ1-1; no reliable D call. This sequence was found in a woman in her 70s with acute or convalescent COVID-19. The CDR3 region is CASSSRQLGDTEAFF. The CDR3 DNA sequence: TGCGCCAGCAGCTCCAGACAACTCGGGGACACTGAAGCTTTCTTT.